A selection of T cell receptor beta chains follows, all from one sample in a study of blood T cell repertoires in COVID-19. Generated by immunoSEQ multiplex PCR, the TCRdb table keeps only in-frame clones and is missing some. The table records some 96,000 clones, approximately 87% of them present only once. The specimen sequenced was peripheral blood. These TCRs come from a human donor in a cohort sampled during active COVID-19. CDR3s include the opening cysteine and the closing phenylalanine or tryptophan. A D gene is named only where the DNA matches it firmly. Clone size appears in some rows only: once, few, many, or a class for an expanded clone.

TRBV6-2/TRBV6-3,TRBJ2-1,TRBD2,few,TGTGCCAGCAGTGGTGCGGGGGGGCGGGATGAGCAGTTCTTC,CASSGAGGRDEQFF
TRBV5-1,TRBJ2-3,.,.,TGCGCCAGCAGCTTGAACAGGATTATCACAGATACGCAGTATTTT,CASSLNRIITDTQYF
TRBV10-1,TRBJ2-3,.,few,TGCGCCAGCAGTTTTGCAGGAACCACAGATACGCAGTATTTT,CASSFAGTTDTQYF
TRBV7-2,TRBJ2-7,TRBD2,.,TGTGCCAGTGGGGGCGGGGGGGGCTACGAGCAGTACTTC,CASGGGGGYEQYF
TRBV7-9,TRBJ2-7,.,few,TGTGCCAGCAGCAGCCGGGGAAGCTACGAGCAGTACTTC,CASSSRGSYEQYF
TRBV4-1,TRBJ1-4,.,.,TGCGCCAGCAGCCTCCGGGACACACTTGCAACTAATGAAAAACTGTTTTTT,CASSLRDTLATNEKLFF
TRBV28,TRBJ1-2,TRBD1,.,TGTGCCAGCAGCCTGGGACAGGCGGAAGGCTACACCTTC,CASSLGQAEGYTF
TRBV19,TRBJ2-3,.,.,TGTGCCAGTAGTATAGGCAGGGGTTCAGATACGCAGTATTTT,CASSIGRGSDTQYF
TRBV24-1,TRBJ1-2,TRBD1,.,TGTGCCACCAGTGATCACACCGGGACAGGGGGCGTCGGTGGCTACACCTTC,CATSDHTGTGGVGGYTF
TRBV18,TRBJ2-4,.,.,TGTGCCAGCTCACTTGTACCGGGACAAATTGCCAAAAACATTCAGTACTTC,CASSLVPGQIAKNIQYF
TRBV5-1,TRBJ1-1,TRBD1,.,TGCGCCAGCAGCTATACAGGGGTCCCGAACACTGAAGCTTTCTTT,CASSYTGVPNTEAFF
TRBV10-3,TRBJ1-1,TRBD1,few,TGTGCCATCAGTGACACAGGGGTGGCGAACACTGAAGCTTTCTTT,CAISDTGVANTEAFF
TRBV6-2/TRBV6-3,TRBJ2-7,TRBD2,.,TGTGCCAGCAGTCCCCCGGGTAGCGGGGCCCGGGAGCAGTACTTC,CASSPPGSGAREQYF
TRBV7-9,TRBJ2-5,TRBD1,.,TGTGCCGCTGGGACAGGGGGCTTCGAGACCCAGTACTTC,CAAGTGGFETQYF
TRBV2,TRBJ1-5,.,once,TGTGCCAGCAGTGTGTGGGGGGGTGGCAATCAGCCCCAGCATTTT,CASSVWGGGNQPQHF
TRBV7-9,TRBJ1-1,TRBD1,few,TGTGCCAGCAGCTCCCTGACAGGGGGGGTTTCTGAAGCTTTCTTT,CASSSLTGGVSEAFF
TRBV28,TRBJ2-1,.,.,TGTGCCAGCAGTTCCGGCCTAGTCGGGATTTACAATGAGCAGTTCTTC,CASSSGLVGIYNEQFF
TRBV5-1,TRBJ2-2,TRBD1,.,TGCGCCAGCAGCTTACTAGGGACAGCGAACACCGGGGAGCTGTTTTTT,CASSLLGTANTGELFF
TRBV6-6,TRBJ1-5,.,.,TGTGCCAGCAGCCGCGGACAGAATAGCAATCAGCCCCAGCATTTT,CASSRGQNSNQPQHF
TRBV7-9,TRBJ1-2,.,.,TGTGCCAGCAGCCCCCGGGAGGAGGGCTACACCTTC,CASSPREEGYTF
TRBV3-1/TRBV3-2,TRBJ1-1,.,.,TGTGCCAGCAGCCACGGGACTGCAAGGACTGAAGCTTTCTTT,CASSHGTARTEAFF
TRBV15,TRBJ2-5,TRBD1,.,TGTGCCACCAGCAGAGACAGGGGGCAAGAGACCCAGTACTTC,CATSRDRGQETQYF
TRBV15,TRBJ1-4,.,.,TGTGCCACCAGCAGAGATGGGCAGAGTAATGAAAAACTGTTTTTT,CATSRDGQSNEKLFF
TRBV6-1,TRBJ1-1,.,once,TGTGCCAGCAGTGAATATTGGGGGCAAGAAGCTTTCTTT,CASSEYWGQEAFF
TRBV5-5,TRBJ2-5,TRBD1,.,TGTGCCAGCAGCTTCTATGGGGGAGGACAGGGATTCGGAGAGACCCAGTACTTC,CASSFYGGGQGFGETQYF
TRBV6-5,TRBJ2-7,TRBD1,few,TGTGCCAGCAGCCCCGGACAGGTTGCCTACGAGCAGTACTTC,CASSPGQVAYEQYF
TRBV4-3,TRBJ1-2,.,once,TGCGCCAGCAGCCAAGACTCAACGGACAGCTATGGCTACACCTTC,CASSQDSTDSYGYTF
TRBV11-2,TRBJ1-2,.,.,TGTGCCAGCAGCTTTCAGGGGAACTATGGCTACACCTTC,CASSFQGNYGYTF
TRBV5-8,TRBJ1-2,.,.,TGTGCCAGCAGCCCTACTTGGACGGGAGGCTACACCTTC,CASSPTWTGGYTF
TRBV19,TRBJ1-2,TRBD1,.,TGTGCCAGTAGTATGGGGGACAGCACTTCATATGGCTACACCTTC,CASSMGDSTSYGYTF
TRBV25-1,TRBJ2-7,TRBD2,.,TGTGCCAGCAGTGGTGGGACTATCAGGGAGCAGTACTTC,CASSGGTIREQYF
TRBV9,TRBJ2-3,TRBD2,.,TGTGCCAGCAGCGAGGGGAAAGGGACTAGCGGTCCCAGCACAGATACGCAGTATTTT,CASSEGKGTSGPSTDTQYF
TRBV3-1/TRBV3-2,TRBJ2-5,.,.,TGTGCCAGCAGCGCACAGGGCTTGTACCAAGAGACCCAGTACTTC,CASSAQGLYQETQYF
TRBV30,TRBJ1-4,.,.,TGTGCCTGGAGTGTACGAGGGCGACTGTTTTTT,CAWSVRGRLFF
TRBV27,TRBJ2-3,TRBD2,.,TGTGCCAGCAGTTTATCCGGGACTAGTCTTCGTCCAGATACGCAGTATTTT,CASSLSGTSLRPDTQYF
TRBV5-1,TRBJ2-5,.,.,TGCGCCAGCAGCTTGGCGGGAGTGGGGGAGACCCAGTACTTC,CASSLAGVGETQYF
TRBV4-3,TRBJ1-5,.,few,TGCGCCAGCAGCCAAGATATTTCCGATCAGCCCCAGCATTTT,CASSQDISDQPQHF
TRBV9,TRBJ1-4,TRBD1,.,TGTGCCAGCAGCGTAGGTGGGGGGACAGGGACAACTAATGAAAAACTGTTTTTT,CASSVGGGTGTTNEKLFF
TRBV29-1,TRBJ2-3,.,.,TGCAGCGTCCTCCGGACAGACACAGATACGCAGTATTTT,CSVLRTDTDTQYF
TRBV5-8,TRBJ2-1,.,.,TGTGCCAGCAGCGCTATAGGGGGGGAATCCTACAATGAGCAGTTCTTC,CASSAIGGESYNEQFF
TRBV5-1,TRBJ2-7,.,.,TGCGCCAGCAGCTTGTTCGGGGGATCCGAATACGAGCAGTACTTC,CASSLFGGSEYEQYF
TRBV7-6,TRBJ2-3,TRBD2,.,TGTGCCAGCAGCTTAGTAGAGGTAGCGGGAGGGGACGGGGCCACAGATACGCAGTATTTT,CASSLVEVAGGDGATDTQYF
TRBV5-1,TRBJ2-5,.,.,TGCGCCAGCAGCTTGGCCAATGGACTACAAGAGACCCAGTACTTC,CASSLANGLQETQYF
TRBV2,TRBJ2-7,TRBD1,once,TGTGCCAGCAGTGTACCCCGGGACAGGGCGTCCTACGAGCAGTACTTC,CASSVPRDRASYEQYF
TRBV7-9,TRBJ1-1,.,.,TGTGCCAGCAGCTTATACTCTGGGAACACTGAAGCTTTCTTT,CASSLYSGNTEAFF
TRBV7-9,TRBJ2-1,TRBD2,few,TGTGCCAGCAGGCTCGGACCGGGACTAGCGGGAGTTCATGAGCAGTTCTTC,CASRLGPGLAGVHEQFF
TRBV7-2,TRBJ1-3,.,.,TGTGCCAGCAGTATACAGGTCGCTGGAAACACCATATATTTT,CASSIQVAGNTIYF
TRBV10-3,TRBJ1-1,.,.,TGTGCCATCAGTGAACAGGGAGAGGGGAACACTGAAGCTTTCTTT,CAISEQGEGNTEAFF
TRBV7-9,TRBJ2-7,.,.,TGTGCCAGCAGTAGGGGCAAAGGAGATTACGAGCAGTACTTC,CASSRGKGDYEQYF
TRBV6-5,TRBJ1-2,.,once,TGTGCCAGCAGTTACGACTGGACAGCTAACTATGGCTACACCTTC,CASSYDWTANYGYTF
TRBV28,TRBJ2-1,TRBD2,.,TGTGCCAGCAGTTGGGCGGGGGGGCCCAATGAGCAGTTCTTC,CASSWAGGPNEQFF